The 6 T cell receptor beta chains reported below all come from one sample, sequenced in a study of T cells in Graves' hyperthyroidism and ophthalmopathy. Amplified TCR beta CDR3 regions derived from RNA transcripts. RT-PCR in the first round (using the HTBI primer set) targeted the TCR CDR3. TCRdb analysed the multiplex PCR reads with MiXCR anew, one entry per CDR3 protein. Among about 260,000 distinct CDR3 sequences, over 20% were seen once, and the ten largest hold about 60%. Material: blood. These TCRs come from a young man with Graves' ophthalmopathy.

This clonotype has more than one count but fewer than ten. This sequence joins TRBV20-1 and TRBJ1-2; TRBD1 is a possible D gene (5 bases). The CDR3 is 15 amino acids. Germline CDR1 DFQATT, CDR2 SNEGSKA (reference sequence). V was shortened by 3 bases and J by 8 bases, with 22 bases between the two germline ends. Written as DNA, the CDR3 is TGCAGTGCTAGTACTATTACCAGGGTGGTGCGCGGCTACACCTTC. It is translated as CSASTITRVVRGYTF.

V is TRBV6-1 and J is TRBJ2-7, with TRBD1 as a possible D gene (6 bases). Trimming stripped 6 bases from V and 1 base from J, with 16 bases between. The CDR3 runs to 15 residues. The germline CDR1 and CDR2 sequences are MNHNS and SASEGT. CDR3 coding DNA: TGTGCCAGCAGCACACTAGGACAGAGATCCTACGAGCAGTACTTC. This sequence encodes CASSTLGQRSYEQYF.

Only a few counts were recorded for this clonotype. The J gene is TRBJ2-5, the V gene TRBV20-1, with TRBD2 identical over 8 bases. The trim removed 0 bases at V and 5 bases at J, leaving 11 bases unmatched. The CDR3 length is 16 residues. CDR1 and CDR2 (germline): DFQATT, SNEGSKA (reference sequence). CDR3 sequence (DNA): TGCAGTGCTAGAGATCCCAACGGGAGGGCCCGGGAGACCCAGTACTTC. This translates into CSARDPNGRARETQYF.

The chain uses TRBV28 and TRBJ2-7, with 8 bases fitting TRBD1. CDR3 length equals 15 residues. J gave up 5 bases and V 7 bases, and 13 bases lay outside the gene matches. Germline CDR1 reads MDHEN; CDR2 reads SYDVKM. The CDR3 bases are TGTGCCAGCACCAAAACAGGGGGAGGATGGGACGAGCAGTACTTC. Translating it yields CASTKTGGGWDEQYF.

V and J are TRBV28 and TRBJ2-2; D not resolved. Trimming stripped 11 bases from V and 4 bases from J, with 11 bases between. This CDR3 is built from 12 residues. CDR1 is MDHEN and CDR2 is SYDVKM in the germline V gene. DNA for the CDR3: TGTGCCTCCGGTGTACCCACCGGGGAGCTGTTTTTT. It translates to CASGVPTGELFF.

V usage is TRBV7-9 and J usage is TRBJ1-2, with D unclear. The germline V gene encodes CDR1 SEHNR and CDR2 FQNEAQ (reference sequence). V lost 0 bases, J lost 3 bases, and 5 bases lay in between. CDR3 length equals 13 residues. Here the CDR3 reads CASSLALDYGYTF. The CDR3 nucleotides are TGTGCCAGCAGCTTAGCCCTTGACTATGGCTACACCTTC.